The T cell receptor beta chain under discussion was sequenced for a study of blood T cells in healthy people across ages. Study-wide context: Through template switching, about one barcoded beta molecule was captured per two T cells, as measured in model experiments. Study-level findings and limits: Observed TCR beta diversity per million T cells went down as age went up. This fall followed a roughly linear course with age. Naive T cell percentage showed a strong correlation with the diversity of TCR beta. Any conclusive comparison of naive versus antigen-experienced cells was prevented by using unsorted PBMCs.

For the second PCR, which ran for 7 to 11 cycles, a sample-barcoded 5' primer and a J-beta primer mix were used. Using its own MiXCR run on the 5' RACE reads, TCRdb lists one record per CDR3 protein. The sample holds over 1,500,000 distinct CDR3 sequences, 40% to 55% seen once. This clonotype was seen ten or more times. Its target is not known. Germline V lookup: CDR1 SQVTM, CDR2 ANQGSEA. The V end lost 3 bases, the J end lost 5 bases, and 7 bases lay between the germline ends. The CDR3 spans 11 residues. The specimen sequenced was blood. The TCR comes from a woman aged 40-49 years in good health. The chain employs TRBV29-1 and TRBJ2-5; unclear D gene. CDR3 DNA sequence: TGCAGCGTTGATTTAGGGGAGACCCAGTACTTC. Translated, it gives CSVDLGETQYF. Drawing the rest from reference TRBV29-1 and TRBJ2-5, the complete variable domain is SAVISQKPSRDICQRGTSLTIQCQVDSQVTMMFWYRQQPGQSLTLIATANQGSEATYESGFVIDKFPISRPNLTFSTLTVSNMSPEDSSIYLCSVDLGETQYFGPGTRLLVL.